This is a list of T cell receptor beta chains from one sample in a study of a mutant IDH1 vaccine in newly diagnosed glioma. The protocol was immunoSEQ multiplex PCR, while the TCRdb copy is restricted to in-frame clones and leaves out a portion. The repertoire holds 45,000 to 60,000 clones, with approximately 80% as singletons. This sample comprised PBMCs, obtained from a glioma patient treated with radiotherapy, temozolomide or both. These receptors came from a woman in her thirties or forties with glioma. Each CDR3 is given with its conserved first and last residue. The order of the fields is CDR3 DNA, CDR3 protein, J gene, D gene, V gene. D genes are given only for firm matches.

DNA: TGCAGCGTTGAAGAGGGCGGAACACCTTACAATGAGCAGTTCTTC
CDR3: CSVEEGGTPYNEQFF
J: TRBJ2-1
D: .
V: TRBV29-1

DNA: TGTGCCAGCAGTGAAGAGGAGAGGGGTGAGCAGTTCTTC
CDR3: CASSEEERGEQFF
J: TRBJ2-1
D: .
V: TRBV6-1

DNA: TGCGCCAGCAGCCCCGGGGACAGTTTTAATTCACCCCTCCACTTT
CDR3: CASSPGDSFNSPLHF
J: TRBJ1-6
D: TRBD1
V: TRBV5-1

DNA: TGCGCCAGCAGCGTCGTCGGGGGTACGCAGTATTTT
CDR3: CASSVVGGTQYF
J: TRBJ2-3
D: .
V: TRBV4-1

DNA: TGCGCCAGCAGCACGGCCGGGACAGAGATGACCCAGTACTTC
CDR3: CASSTAGTEMTQYF
J: TRBJ2-5
D: TRBD1
V: TRBV5-1

DNA: TGCAGCGTTGATTCACCCCGCTACAATGAGCAGTTCTTC
CDR3: CSVDSPRYNEQFF
J: TRBJ2-1
D: .
V: TRBV29-1

DNA: TGCGCCAGCAGCGCCACCTCCTTTGGGGCCAACGTCCTGACTTTC
CDR3: CASSATSFGANVLTF
J: TRBJ2-6
D: .
V: TRBV5-1

DNA: TGTGCCAGCACCCTAAGGGGGGGCGGCTACAATGAGCAGTTCTTC
CDR3: CASTLRGGGYNEQFF
J: TRBJ2-1
D: .
V: TRBV2

DNA: TGTGCCTGGAACCCCTCGGGGGGACCCGAACAGCCCCAGCATTTT
CDR3: CAWNPSGGPEQPQHF
J: TRBJ1-5
D: .
V: TRBV30

DNA: TGTGCCAGCAGCGGACAGTTTCAGAACACCGGGGAGCTGTTTTTT
CDR3: CASSGQFQNTGELFF
J: TRBJ2-2
D: .
V: TRBV5-4

DNA: TGTGCCAGCAGTTACTCGCGGGTTTGGAACACTGAAGCTTTCTTT
CDR3: CASSYSRVWNTEAFF
J: TRBJ1-1
D: .
V: TRBV6-5